The next 16 T cell receptor beta chains were all read from a single sample in a study of beta chain features in type 1 diabetes. The isolated RNA, all of it, was reverse transcribed, so expressed TCRB transcripts were what got sequenced. Data came from immunoSEQ multiplex PCR; TCRdb stores just in-frame clones and leaves some out. The table lists a few hundred thousand clones, 13% to 15% of them singletons. The specimen was central memory CD4+ T cells from blood. All receptors come from a man younger than 45 in good health.

In nucleotides, the CDR3 is TGTGCCAGCAGTTACTCGATGGACAGGGGTATGACTGAAGCTTTCTTT. It is translated as CASSYSMDRGMTEAFF. This rearrangement joins TRBV6-5 to TRBJ1-1; TRBD1 matches at 9 bases. The V gene's germline CDR1 is MNHEY and CDR2 SVGAGI. The ends lost 0 bases at V and 5 bases at J; junction bases unmatched: 7. The CDR3 has 16 amino acids.

This clone has at least ten counts. This sequence joins TRBV4-3 and TRBJ2-7; maybe TRBD1 (6 bases). The CDR3 contains 15 residues. Germline assignment: CDR1 LGHNA and CDR2 YSLEER. V was shortened by 1 base and J by 2 bases, with 12 bases between the two germline ends. In nucleotides, the CDR3 is TGCGCCAGCAGCCAAGGGACCCCAGGGGCCTACGAGCAGTACTTC. It codes for CASSQGTPGAYEQYF.

This clone was counted a few times. The CDR3 loop reads CASSLDRMNQPQHF. The CDR3 bases are TGTGCCAGCAGCTTAGACAGGATGAATCAGCCCCAGCATTTT. The chain is built from TRBV11-2 and TRBJ1-5; the D is unclear. Trimming took 0 bases from V and 4 from J, leaving 7 bases between them. Germline V gene data show CDR1 as SGHAT and CDR2 as FQNNGV. The CDR3 is 14 amino acids.

The table lists this clone with many counts. This chain connects TRBV7-9 to TRBJ1-5; 8 bases are shared with TRBD1. V lost 5 bases and J lost 4; bases outside the gene matches: 4. CDR1 SEHNR and CDR2 FQNEAQ come from the germline V gene (reference sequence). The CDR3 has 14 residues. CDR3 residues: CASSRTGSNQPQHF. The CDR3 nucleotides are TGTGCCAGCAGCCGGACAGGGTCAAATCAGCCCCAGCATTTT.

The CDR3 loop is CATSLGNEQYV. The CDR3 DNA reads as TGTGCCACTTCTCTAGGAAACGAGCAGTACGTC. The chain links TRBV30 to TRBJ2-7; D is unclear. The V end was cut by 8 bases, the J end by 5 bases, with 13 bases between. CDR1 is GTSNPN, CDR2 SVGIG, per germline (reference sequence). The CDR3 has 11 residues.

The chain has TRBV7-6 and TRBJ2-1, with a tentative D call TRBD1 (5 bases). Per the germline V gene, CDR1 is SGHVS and CDR2 is FNYEAQ. Trimming took 2 bases from V and 5 from J, leaving 13 bases between them. The CDR3 totals 15 residues. The CDR3 spells CASSLWGNSDNEQFF. The CDR3 region has the DNA TGTGCCAGCAGCTTATGGGGCAACTCGGACAATGAGCAGTTCTTC.

This sequence joins TRBV11-2 and TRBJ2-2; tentatively, D is TRBD1 (6 bases). This CDR3 is built from 15 residues. Germline V CDR1 and CDR2: SGHAT, FQNNGV. Trimming cost V 5 bases and J 5 bases, with 15 bases left between them. The CDR3 DNA sequence: TGTGCCAGCAGCCCTACCCTTCAGGGGACCGGGGAGCTGTTTTTT. It specifies CASSPTLQGTGELFF. Combining the CDR3 with reference TRBV11-2 and TRBJ2-2 gives the whole variable domain EAGVAQSPRYKIIEKRQSVAFWCNPISGHATLYWYQQILGQGPKLLIQFQNNGVVDDSQLPKDRFSAERLKGVDSTLKIQPAKLEDSAVYLCASSPTLQGTGELFFGEGSRLTVL.

The chain couples TRBV2 to TRBJ1-4; D might be TRBD1 (5 bases). CDR1 is SNHLY and CDR2 is FYNNEI in the germline V gene. This CDR3 spans 12 amino acids. CDR3 in DNA: TGTGTCACTGCCAGGGAAGATGAAAAACTGTTTTTT. It specifies CVTAREDEKLFF.

The chain joins TRBV5-4 to TRBJ1-2; D uncertain. The CDR3 consists of 11 residues. The V gene's germline CDR1 is SGHNT and CDR2 YYREEE (reference sequence). V lost 4 bases and J 8 bases, leaving 9 bases between the germline ends. The CDR3 sequence is CASSQEGGYTF. DNA of the CDR3: TGTGCCAGCAGCCAGGAGGGCGGCTACACCTTC.

This clone was seen at least ten times. The chain has TRBV9 and TRBJ2-7; D not resolved. V dropped 0 bases and J dropped 2 bases, with 12 bases sitting between them. CDR1 and CDR2 from the germline V gene are SGDLS and YYNGEE. CDR3 length equals 15 residues. The CDR3 nucleotides read TGTGCCAGCAGCGTAGAAGGCAGGTCCCCCTACGAGCAGTACGTC. Its translation is CASSVEGRSPYEQYV.

This clone was counted many times. This chain joins TRBV4-1 and TRBJ2-7, with D possibly matching TRBD1 (5 bases). Trimming took 2 bases from V and 6 from J, leaving 14 bases between them. The germline V gene has CDR1 MGHRA and CDR2 YSYEKL. The CDR3 consists of 14 residues. CDR3 protein: CASSQFQGKVEQYF. CDR3 coding DNA: TGCGCCAGCAGCCAATTTCAGGGTAAGGTCGAGCAGTACTTC.

The chain has TRBV7-2 and TRBJ2-2, with D unclear. Trimming stripped 4 bases from V and 4 bases from J, with 7 bases between. The CDR3 consists of 13 residues. Per germline, CDR1 SGHTA and CDR2 FQGNSA. The CDR3 region is CASSSPPTGELFF. CDR3 nucleotides: TGTGCCAGCAGCTCCCCCCCCACCGGGGAGCTGTTTTTT.

The chain is built from TRBV7-8 and TRBJ1-5; unclear D gene. Looked up from germline, CDR1 is SGHVS and CDR2 is FQNEAQ. The V and J ends lost 1 base and 5 bases respectively, with 6 bases between them. CDR3 length: 13 amino acids. CDR3 protein: CASSLGPHQPQHF. As DNA, the CDR3 is TGTGCCAGCAGCTTAGGACCGCATCAGCCCCAGCATTTT. The variable domain in full, completed from reference TRBV7-8 and TRBJ1-5, reads GAGVSQSPRYKVAKRGQDVALRCDPISGHVSLFWYQQALGQGPEFLTYFQNEAQLDKSGLPSDRFFAERPEGSVSTLKIQRTQQEDSAVYLCASSLGPHQPQHFGDGTRLSIL.

This chain uses TRBV6-1 with TRBJ1-1, with D unclear. Germline CDR1 MNHNS, CDR2 SASEGT. The CDR3 has 13 residues. V lost 6 bases and J 3 bases, leaving 11 bases between the germline ends. The CDR3 DNA follows: TGTGCCAGCAGCGAGGACCGGGACACTGAAGCTTTCTTT. This encodes CASSEDRDTEAFF.

The CDR3 spells CASQQGLGTGELFF. CDR3 DNA sequence: TGTGCCAGCCAACAGGGGCTGGGGACCGGGGAGCTGTTTTTT. This chain uses TRBV9 with TRBJ2-2, with 7 bases lining up with TRBD1. The germline V gene encodes CDR1 SGDLS and CDR2 YYNGEE. V lost 7 bases and J lost 5; bases outside the gene matches: 8. This CDR3 region has 14 residues.

The chain carries TRBV6-6 and TRBJ2-1; 10 bases fit TRBD2. The CDR3 totals 15 residues. From germline, CDR1 is MNHNY and CDR2 SVGAGI (reference sequence). With 6 bases clipped from V and 6 bases from J, the junction kept 8 bases outside the gene matches. The CDR3, as DNA: TGTGCCAGCAGGAGGACTAGCGGAAATACCAATGAGCAGTTCTTC. Amino acid sequence: CASRRTSGNTNEQFF.